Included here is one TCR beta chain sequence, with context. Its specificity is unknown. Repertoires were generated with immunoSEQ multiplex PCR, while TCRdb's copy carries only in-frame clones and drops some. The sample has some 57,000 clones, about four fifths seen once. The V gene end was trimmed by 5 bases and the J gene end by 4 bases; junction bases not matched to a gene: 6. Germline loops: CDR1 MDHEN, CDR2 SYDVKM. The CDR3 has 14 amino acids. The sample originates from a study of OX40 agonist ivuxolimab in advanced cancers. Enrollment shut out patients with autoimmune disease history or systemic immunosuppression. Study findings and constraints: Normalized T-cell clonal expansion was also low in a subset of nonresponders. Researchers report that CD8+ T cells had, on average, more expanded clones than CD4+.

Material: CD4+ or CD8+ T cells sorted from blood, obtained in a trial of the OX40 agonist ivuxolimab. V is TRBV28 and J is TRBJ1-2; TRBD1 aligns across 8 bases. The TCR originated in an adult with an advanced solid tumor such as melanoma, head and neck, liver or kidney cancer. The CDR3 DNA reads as TGTGCCAGCAGTACTCCGGGACAGGCCTATGGCTACACCTTC. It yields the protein CASSTPGQAYGYTF.